The T cell receptor (beta chain) described here comes from a study of spatial heterogeneity in lung cancer. Per the germline V gene, CDR1 is MNHEY and CDR2 is SMNVEV (reference sequence). The length of the CDR3 is 13 residues. V lost 4 bases to trimming and J lost 2 bases, with 9 bases between them. The time point: sample taken at primary tumor resection. Unsorted whole RNA from tumor, nontumor lung or frozen PBMC underwent sequencing. Patients with untreated early-stage non-small cell lung cancer, numbering around 71, were the donors. This clonotype came up many times. Because this beta chain is a stray read in a library intended to capture alpha chains, its abundance should not be given much weight. TCRdb itself ran the 5' RACE reads through MiXCR, one entry per CDR3 protein. Of more than 9,000 distinct CDR3 sequences listed, 5.5% to 7.5% are singletons.

This chain connects TRBV27 to TRBJ2-7; perhaps TRBD2 as D (6 bases). Sequences were derived from normal lung tissue next to the tumor, sampled at surgery. The source is a male donor with early-stage non-small cell lung cancer. CDR3 coding DNA: TGTGCCAGCAGTTCCCGACTAGCCTACGAGCAGTACTTC. Residues: CASSSRLAYEQYF.